The 20 T cell receptor beta chains in this list originate from one sample, sequenced in a study of read filtering for tumor transcriptome and immune sequencing. Molecular barcoded adaptors covering alpha/delta and beta/gamma chains were used on roughly 400 ng RNA. TCRdb redid the calling of the reads with MiXCR, one entry per CDR3 protein. The sample holds approximately 5,300 distinct CDR3 sequences, over 20% seen once. Sequencing was carried out using a population of CD138-negative cells sorted from bone marrow. All receptors derive from a donor older than 35 with multiple myeloma.

A remark on this clonotype: As the CDR3 is not closed by the conserved phenylalanine or tryptophan, this likely results from a read error. Because the CDR3's place on the DNA is in doubt, the DNA is left out and the CDR3 is given as listed by TCRdb. The chain is built from TRBV25-1 and TRBJ1-1. Ends included, the CDR3 has 14 residues. Germline V lookup: CDR1 MGHDK, CDR2 SYGVNS. This CDR3 reads CASSEWRDNTEVFL.

Within the sample, this clonotype is medium-sized. J is TRBJ2-6 and V is TRBV5-6; D not resolved. Germline values: CDR1 SGHDT, CDR2 YYEEEE. The CDR3 length is 13 residues. Trimming removed 2 bases at V and 2 bases at J, with 2 bases between. This chain's CDR3 is CASSFTGANVLTF. In DNA, the CDR3 is TGTGCCAGCAGCTTCACTGGGGCCAACGTCCTGACTTTC.

This clonotype was detected ten times or more. The chain combines TRBV6-1 with TRBJ1-1; D is undetermined. CDR1 MNHNS and CDR2 SASEGT come from the germline V gene. This CDR3 has 13 residues. With 6 bases removed from V and 1 base from J, the gap between germline ends came to 9 bases. This CDR3 reads CASRIEGNTEAFF. CDR3 nucleotides: TGTGCCAGCAGGATTGAGGGGAACACTGAAGCTTTCTTT.

This clonotype rates as medium-sized. The chain combines TRBV4-2 with TRBJ2-5; D is perhaps TRBD1 (5 bases). V shed 0 bases and J shed 4 bases, with 12 bases lying between them. Germline CDR1 reads LGHNA; CDR2 reads YNFKEQ. This CDR3 comprises 15 residues. The CDR3 is CASSQDQGRRETQYF. In DNA, the CDR3 is TGTGCCAGCAGCCAAGATCAGGGTAGGCGAGAGACCCAGTACTTC.

This clonotype ranks as medium-sized. The V gene is TRBV7-2, the J gene TRBJ2-2; 10 bases line up with TRBD2. V trimming: 6 bases; J trimming: 7 bases; junction bases outside the gene matches: 8. In germline, CDR1 is SGHTA, CDR2 FQGNSA. The CDR3 is 15 amino acids. The DNA of the CDR3 is TGTGCCAGCAGTTTGAGCGGGAGGGCCGACGGGGAGCTGTTTTTT. It is translated as CASSLSGRADGELFF.

This clonotype has at least ten counts. V and J are TRBV4-2 and TRBJ2-1; the match to TRBD2 covers 12 bases. Germline CDR1 and CDR2: LGHNA and YNFKEQ. Trimming took 2 bases from V and 7 from J; bases not matched to a gene: 6. The CDR3 consists of 16 residues. The CDR3 sequence: CASSQRLAGDYNEQFF. The DNA of the CDR3 is TGTGCCAGCAGCCAAAGACTAGCGGGAGATTATAATGAGCAGTTCTTC.

This clonotype is labeled as medium-sized (0.01 to 0.1%). The rearrangement uses TRBV14 and TRBJ2-1; unclear D gene. Trimming removed 1 base from V and 10 bases from J, with 17 bases in between. This CDR3 comprises 15 residues. The germline V gene has CDR1 SGHDN and CDR2 FVKESK. The CDR3 loop is CASSQGLVRTSEQFF. CDR3 coding DNA: TGTGCCAGCAGCCAAGGTCTTGTTCGGACGAGCGAGCAGTTCTTC. The full variable domain, its missing parts supplied by reference TRBV14 and TRBJ2-1, is EAGVTQFPSHSVIEKGQTVTLRCDPISGHDNLYWYRRVMGKEIKFLLHFVKESKQDESGMPNNRFLAERTGGTYSTLKVQPAELEDSGVYFCASSQGLVRTSEQFFGPGTRLTVL.

As concerns this clonotype: The CDR3 does not end in the conserved phenylalanine or tryptophan, so this is likely a read error. It is unclear where the CDR3 begins or ends on the DNA, so no DNA is shown, and the CDR3 is as TCRdb lists it. The chain joins TRBV15 to TRBJ1-1; the listed D gene, TRBD1, was not tested against the DNA. Germline CDR1 reads LNHNV; CDR2 reads YYDKDF (reference sequence). The CDR3 length equals 16 residues, ends included. CDR3 sequence reads: CATSRASTGADTEACL.

This clonotype is judged medium-sized. V gene TRBV7-6 combines with J gene TRBJ2-7, with D maybe TRBD2 (6 bases). Trimming cost V 7 bases and J 0 bases, with 10 bases left between them. This CDR3 has 13 amino acids. Germline loops: CDR1 SGHVS, CDR2 FNYEAQ. Written as DNA, the CDR3 is TGTGCCAGCAACGCGGGGAACTCCTACGAGCAGTACTTC. Its translation: CASNAGNSYEQYF.

Notes on this clonotype: A far larger clone is one nucleotide away, so this likely arose from a read error. This rearrangement joins TRBV3-1 to TRBJ2-1, with D possibly matching TRBD2 (5 bases). The J call may be incorrect, as the DNA end agrees better with TRBJ2-5. The CDR3 is made up of 15 amino acids. Germline V gives CDR1 LGHDT, CDR2 YNNKEL (reference sequence). CDR3 loop: CASSQELDLKETQYF. For the CDR3, the DNA is TGTGCCAGCAGCCAAGAGTTGGACTTGAAAGAGACCCAGTACTTC.

By share of the sample, this clonotype is medium-sized. This chain uses TRBV10-3 with TRBJ1-1, with 7 nucleotides matching TRBD1. With 4 bases clipped from V and 5 bases from J, the junction kept 7 bases outside the gene matches. Per germline, CDR1 ENHRY and CDR2 SYGVKD. The CDR3 extends over 14 amino acids. The CDR3 DNA is TGTGCCATCAGTGGCTACGACAGGGTTACTGAAGCTTTCTTT. It encodes CAISGYDRVTEAFF.

This clonotype ranks as medium-sized. The chain couples TRBV18 to TRBJ1-4; no clear D gene. CDR3 length: 15 residues. The ends were cut back, 6 bases at V and 9 bases at J, with 20 bases in the middle. The germline CDR1 and CDR2 sequences are KGHSH and LQKENI. CDR3 nucleotides: TGTGCCAGCTCCGGCTCTTGGGCCGAAGCAAAAAAACTGTTTTTT. It specifies CASSGSWAEAKKLFF.

This clonotype was detected many times. The rearrangement links TRBV28 to TRBJ1-2; D is perhaps TRBD1 (6 bases). The length of the CDR3 is 13 residues. CDR1 and CDR2 from the germline V gene are MDHEN and SYDVKM. Trimming took off 5 bases at V and 4 bases at J, with 11 bases between the two ends. Here the CDR3 reads CASSRTGLYGYTF. Here the CDR3 DNA reads TGTGCCAGCAGTCGAACAGGGCTCTATGGCTACACCTTC.

As regards this clonotype: Germline and junction disagree at one end, which may indicate a read error. The rearrangement joins TRBV20-1 to TRBJ1-5; 7 positions match TRBD1. Germline V gene data show CDR1 as DFQATT and CDR2 as SNEGSKA (reference sequence). The CDR3 runs to 13 residues. This chain's CDR3 is CSARGGGGQPQHF. For the CDR3, the DNA is TGCAGTGCGAGAGGGGGCGGCGGTCAGCCCCAGCATTTT.

The chain carries TRBV27 and TRBJ2-2; tentatively, D is TRBD1 (7 bases). CDR1 and CDR2 (germline): MNHEY, SMNVEV (reference sequence). V lost 5 bases, J lost 5 bases, and 18 bases lay in between. This CDR3 is built from 16 residues. As DNA, the CDR3 is TGTGCCAGCAGTCCCGGCCGCTCAGGGGGGACCGGGGAGCTGTTTTTT. Amino acids: CASSPGRSGGTGELFF.

As concerns this clonotype: As the CDR3 is not closed by the conserved phenylalanine or tryptophan, this likely results from a read error. It is unclear where the CDR3 begins or ends on the DNA, so no DNA is shown, and the CDR3 is as TCRdb lists it. The chain has TRBV30 and TRBJ2-1; TRBD2 is the table's D call, not checked against the DNA. Germline assignment: CDR1 GTSNPN and CDR2 SVGIG (reference sequence). The CDR3 region is 14 residues in length, termini included. CDR3 sequence: CAWSGLAGGDEQLS.

This clonotype is medium-sized by share. The rearrangement links TRBV2 to TRBJ2-3; 8 nucleotides align to TRBD2. V lost 0 bases, J lost 4 bases, and 9 bases stayed unmatched. Germline-derived CDR1 and CDR2 are SNHLY and FYNNEI. There are 17 residues in the CDR3. The CDR3 DNA reads as TGTGCCAGCAGTGAAGCGCTTCTAGCGGGCCCGGCAGATACGCAGTATTTT. It codes for CASSEALLAGPADTQYF.

This clonotype has a count of ten or more. The rearrangement joins TRBV7-9 to TRBJ1-5; D gene ambiguous. V lost 1 base, J lost 5 bases, and 6 bases lay in between. The CDR3 consists of 13 residues. Germline V lookup: CDR1 SEHNR, CDR2 FQNEAQ (reference sequence). The CDR3 sequence is CASSLGGYQPQHF. Written as DNA, the CDR3 is TGTGCCAGCAGCTTAGGGGGATATCAGCCCCAGCATTTT.

In regard to this clonotype: Relative to the germline gene, one junction end is altered; a read error may explain this. The gene calls are TRBV20-1 and TRBJ2-3; D gene uncertain. The length of the CDR3 is 14 residues. Germline V CDR1 and CDR2: DFQATT, SNEGSKA (reference sequence). The CDR3 spells CTAMSTGVADTQYF. In DNA, the CDR3 is TGCACTGCTATGTCGACTGGCGTTGCAGATACGCAGTATTTT.

This clonotype was detected many times. This chain joins TRBV7-2 and TRBJ2-7; D is ambiguous. This CDR3 region has 16 residues. Germline V CDR1 and CDR2: SGHTA, FQGNSA. The germline V and J ends were trimmed by 0 bases and 4 bases, with 16 bases remaining between them. CDR3 DNA: TGTGCCAGCAGCTTAGCGATTCTAGGATCGGGTTACGAGCAGTACTTC. Encoded protein: CASSLAILGSGYEQYF.